This passage covers 5 T cell receptor beta chains from one sample sequenced in a study of blood T cell repertoires in COVID-19. Using immunoSEQ multiplex PCR, the repertoire was profiled, and TCRdb retains in-frame clones only, with some absent. The sample shows over 200,000 clones, about 90% of them seen only once. Material: peripheral blood. Receptors were obtained from a man in his 60s with COVID-19, enrolled during active disease.

The chain uses TRBV28 and TRBJ1-5; D may be TRBD1 (5 bases). This CDR3 contains 17 residues. Germline V gives CDR1 MDHEN, CDR2 SYDVKM. Trimming pared 5 bases from V and 1 base from J, leaving 18 bases between. DNA of the CDR3: TGTGCCAGCAGTATAAACGGGGCGGGGGGAAGCAATCAGCCCCAGCATTTT. Protein product: CASSINGAGGSNQPQHF.

The gene calls are TRBV5-4 and TRBJ1-4; possible D gene TRBD1, 6 bases. Trimming took 2 bases from V and 3 from J, leaving 8 bases between them. Per the germline V gene, CDR1 is SGHNT and CDR2 is YYREEE (reference sequence). This CDR3 has 14 amino acids. The chain's CDR3 is CASSLQGPNEKLFF. The CDR3 DNA follows: TGTGCCAGCAGCTTACAGGGACCTAATGAAAAACTGTTTTTT.

The V gene is TRBV9, the J gene TRBJ2-2; TRBD1 is a possible D gene (6 bases). Germline lookup yields CDR1 SGDLS and CDR2 YYNGEE. This CDR3 region has 16 residues. V lost 4 bases, J lost 4 bases, and 17 bases lay in between. DNA of the CDR3: TGTGCCAGCAGCCACGAAGACAGGAAACTCACCGGGGAGCTGTTTTTT. The encoded protein is CASSHEDRKLTGELFF.

The CDR3 DNA follows: TGTGCCAGCAGCTCCACGACAGGGCTCAATATCTTCAATGAAAAACTGTTTTTT. Amino acid sequence: CASSSTTGLNIFNEKLFF. This rearrangement joins TRBV7-8 to TRBJ1-4; 7 positions match TRBD1. Trimming removed 4 bases from V and 5 bases from J; junction bases left unmatched: 16. The germline CDR1 and CDR2 sequences are SGHVS and FQNEAQ. The CDR3 has 18 residues.

The chain recombines TRBV9 with TRBJ1-4, with TRBD1 matching over 9 bases. The CDR3 has 15 residues. V lost 0 bases to trimming and J lost 3 bases; unmatched junction nucleotides: 0. Germline CDR1 is SGDLS and CDR2 is YYNGEE. Here the CDR3 reads CASSVGDRANEKLFF. CDR3 coding DNA: TGTGCCAGCAGCGTAGGGGACAGGGCTAATGAAAAACTGTTTTTT.